Below, 32 T cell receptor beta chains from the same sample are listed, as sequenced in a study of blood T cell repertoires in COVID-19. Measured with immunoSEQ multiplex PCR; TCRdb has only the in-frame clones, and not every one. The table shows roughly 20,000 clones, with roughly 89% occurring only once. Material for sequencing was peripheral blood. The receptors stem from a man in his fifties or sixties with active COVID-19.

The rearrangement uses TRBV7-3 and TRBJ2-1; D ambiguous. The CDR3 length is 15 residues. Germline V gene data show CDR1 as SGHTA and CDR2 as FQGTGA. Trimming left V 5 bases short and J 1 base short, with 12 bases between. This CDR3 is CASSPVAGSYNEQFF. In DNA form, the CDR3 reads TGTGCCAGCAGCCCCGTTGCAGGTTCCTACAATGAGCAGTTCTTC.

This sequence joins TRBV20-1 and TRBJ1-2, with D hard to call. The V and J ends lost 3 bases and 8 bases respectively, with 10 bases between them. Germline V gene sequence: CDR1 DFQATT, CDR2 SNEGSKA (reference sequence). This CDR3 comprises 11 residues. CDR3 sequence: CSASVPGGYTF. The CDR3 DNA sequence: TGCAGTGCTAGTGTACCCGGGGGCTACACCTTC.

The sample holds one count of this clone. V gene TRBV25-1 combines with J gene TRBJ2-5; TRBD2 matches at 10 bases. J was trimmed by 4 bases and V by 6 bases; bases with no gene match: 5. The germline V gene encodes CDR1 MGHDK and CDR2 SYGVNS. The CDR3 is 14 residues long. The CDR3 loop is CASRAAGGLETQYF. In DNA form, the CDR3 reads TGTGCCAGCAGAGCAGCGGGGGGGTTAGAGACCCAGTACTTC.

This chain connects TRBV18 to TRBJ2-7; D gene ambiguous. The germline V and J ends were trimmed by 6 bases and 1 base, with 13 bases remaining between them. Germline CDR1 is KGHSH and CDR2 is LQKENI. The CDR3 extends over 14 amino acids. CDR3 in amino acids: CASSLEENSYEQYF. As DNA, the CDR3 is TGTGCCAGCTCTCTTGAGGAGAATTCCTACGAGCAGTACTTC.

This clone was detected only once. The V and J genes are TRBV11-2 and TRBJ2-5; no firm D call. V dropped 2 bases and J dropped 0 bases, with 10 bases sitting between them. The V gene's germline CDR1 is SGHAT and CDR2 FQNNGV. The CDR3 spans 15 residues. The CDR3 reads CASSLNAPYQETQYF. The CDR3 DNA reads as TGTGCCAGCAGCTTAAACGCGCCGTACCAAGAGACCCAGTACTTC.

This clone is a singleton in its sample. The V gene is TRBV6-2 or TRBV6-3, the J gene TRBJ2-7, with D perhaps matching TRBD2 (6 bases). The germline V gene encodes CDR1 MNHEY and CDR2 SVGEGT. Trimming removed 4 bases from V and 5 bases from J, with 15 bases in between. The CDR3 contains 14 residues. The CDR3 loop is CASSWGGPGNEQYF. The CDR3 DNA reads as TGTGCCAGCAGTTGGGGAGGTCCGGGAAACGAGCAGTACTTC.

The J gene is TRBJ2-5, the V gene TRBV6-2 or TRBV6-3, with a possible D match to TRBD1 (5 bases). Germline V lookup: CDR1 MNHEY, CDR2 SVGEGT. CDR3 length: 16 residues. V was pared by 2 bases and J by 0 bases, with 13 bases between. The CDR3 bases are TGTGCCAGCAGTTACCCCCCTCGCAGGGACCAAGAGACCCAGTACTTC. Its translation: CASSYPPRRDQETQYF.

The V call is TRBV4-3, the J call TRBJ1-5, with D possibly matching TRBD1 (6 bases). The germline V gene encodes CDR1 LGHNA and CDR2 YSLEER. CDR3 length: 15 amino acids. V dropped 4 bases and J dropped 4 bases, with 14 bases sitting between them. The CDR3 loop reads CASSPSPQGNQPQHF. DNA for the CDR3: TGCGCCAGCAGCCCGTCTCCTCAGGGGAATCAGCCCCAGCATTTT.

The chain couples TRBV7-2 to TRBJ2-5; tentatively, D is TRBD1 (6 bases). Trimming removed 5 bases at V and 5 bases at J, with 15 bases between. Germline loops: CDR1 SGHTA, CDR2 FQGNSA. CDR3 length equals 14 residues. CDR3 in amino acids: CASSKKGVYETQYF. The CDR3 region has the DNA TGTGCCAGCAGCAAGAAGGGGGTATACGAGACCCAGTACTTC.

This sequence joins TRBV12-5 and TRBJ2-7; D ambiguous. This CDR3 spans 14 amino acids. From germline, CDR1 is LGHNT and CDR2 FRNRAP. Trimming took 0 bases from V and 6 from J, leaving 12 bases between them. This CDR3 is CASGLVARISEQYF. CDR3 in DNA: TGTGCTAGTGGTTTGGTAGCCAGGATAAGCGAGCAGTACTTC.

The rearrangement links TRBV21-1 to TRBJ2-3; the table names TRBD2, a call not compared with the DNA. TRBV21-1 counts as a pseudogene. CDR3 length: 15 residues. CDR3 loop: CASSKREGGTDTQYF. The CDR3 DNA reads as TGTGCCAGCAGCAAAAGGGAGGGGGGGACAGATACGCAGTATTTT.

This clone is judged medium-sized. V is TRBV2 and J is TRBJ2-7; 7 nucleotides match TRBD1. This CDR3 has 13 amino acids. Per the germline V gene, CDR1 is SNHLY and CDR2 is FYNNEI. Trimming cost V 9 bases and J 4 bases; bases outside gene matches: 9. The CDR3 here is CASADRVGYEQYF. The CDR3 bases are TGTGCCAGTGCCGACAGGGTTGGTTACGAGCAGTACTTC.

This rearrangement joins TRBV5-1 to TRBJ1-3, with a possible D match to TRBD1 (5 bases). The germline V gene encodes CDR1 SGHRS and CDR2 YFSETQ. With 0 bases removed from V and 4 bases from J, the gap between germline ends came to 11 bases. The CDR3 loop spans 15 amino acids. CDR3 nucleotide sequence: TGCGCCAGCAGCTTGGCCAGGGCATCGGGAAACACCATATATTTT. It translates to CASSLARASGNTIYF.

This CDR3 is CASSLGREFYNEQFF. CDR3 sequence (DNA): TGTGCCAGCAGCTTGGGGCGGGAGTTCTACAATGAGCAGTTCTTC. The rearrangement joins TRBV7-9 to TRBJ2-1; 7 positions agree with TRBD2. Losses at the gene ends were 3 bases for V and 3 bases for J; bases not matched to a gene: 5. Per the germline V gene, CDR1 is SEHNR and CDR2 is FQNEAQ (reference sequence). CDR3 length equals 15 residues. The full variable domain, rest sourced from reference TRBV7-9 and TRBJ2-1, is DTGVSQNPRHKITKRGQNVTFRCDPISEHNRLYWYRQTLGQGPEFLTYFQNEAQLEKSRLLSDRFSAERPKGSFSTLEIQRTEQGDSAMYLCASSLGREFYNEQFFGPGTRLTVL.

The rearrangement uses TRBV18 and TRBJ1-6; TRBD1 matches 8 bases. Germline trimming cut 5 bases from V and 5 bases from J; bases unmatched to any gene: 5. From germline, CDR1 is KGHSH and CDR2 LQKENI. This CDR3 comprises 15 residues. The CDR3 DNA reads TGTGCCAGCTCATCATCGGGACAGGATAATTCACCCCTCCACTTT. Translating it yields CASSSSGQDNSPLHF.

The chain recombines TRBV4-1 with TRBJ2-1; D may be TRBD2 (6 bases). Trimming stripped 2 bases from V and 0 bases from J, with 14 bases between. Per germline, CDR1 MGHRA and CDR2 YSYEKL. The CDR3 runs to 17 residues. The CDR3 reads CASSQYYGTLSYNEQFF. The CDR3 DNA reads as TGCGCCAGCAGCCAATATTACGGGACTCTCTCCTACAATGAGCAGTTCTTC.

This chain links TRBV29-1 with TRBJ2-1; a weak D match, TRBD2 (6 bases). V gave up 3 bases and J gave up 8 bases, with 11 bases separating them. The CDR3 totals 12 residues. CDR1 and CDR2 from the germline V gene are SQVTM and ANQGSEA. In DNA, the CDR3 is TGCAGCGTTGATGTTCGGGAGTATGAGCAGTTCTTC. It codes for CSVDVREYEQFF.

This chain links TRBV29-1 with TRBJ2-1; 13 positions match TRBD2. Germline lookup yields CDR1 SQVTM and CDR2 ANQGSEA. V was clipped by 7 bases and J by 0 bases; unmatched bases: 3. The CDR3 has 15 residues. CDR3 sequence reads: CSALAGGSSYNEQFF. The DNA of the CDR3 is TGCAGCGCACTAGCGGGGGGGTCCTCCTACAATGAGCAGTTCTTC.

CDR3 in amino acids: CASSLGHQGRLEEAFF. CDR3 in DNA: TGTGCCAGCAGCTTAGGTCACCAGGGCCGCCTGGAGGAAGCTTTCTTT. J is TRBJ1-1 and V is TRBV7-9, with TRBD1 as a possible D gene (5 bases). The CDR3 is 16 residues long. Germline assignment: CDR1 SEHNR and CDR2 FQNEAQ (reference sequence). The V end was cut by 1 base, the J end by 8 bases, with 20 bases between. The full variable domain, with the rest looked up from reference TRBV7-9 and TRBJ1-1, is DTGVSQNPRHKITKRGQNVTFRCDPISEHNRLYWYRQTLGQGPEFLTYFQNEAQLEKSRLLSDRFSAERPKGSFSTLEIQRTEQGDSAMYLCASSLGHQGRLEEAFFGQGTRLTVV.

The chain employs TRBV7-2 and TRBJ1-1, with D tentatively TRBD1 (5 bases). CDR3 length: 14 residues. In germline, CDR1 is SGHTA, CDR2 FQGNSA. Trimming shortened V by 0 bases and J by 5 bases, and 10 bases separated the two germline ends. In nucleotides, the CDR3 is TGTGCCAGCAGCTTAGCCCGGGGGGGAACTGAAGCTTTCTTT. This codes for CASSLARGGTEAFF.

V gene TRBV7-2 combines with J gene TRBJ2-7; D unclear. Per germline, CDR1 SGHTA and CDR2 FQGNSA. The V and J ends lost 1 base and 6 bases respectively, with 13 bases between them. The CDR3 is 14 residues long. The DNA of the CDR3 is TGTGCCAGCAGCTTAGTCGGCGAGGCTAGCGAGCAGTACTTC. Protein: CASSLVGEASEQYF.

This chain uses TRBV19 with TRBJ2-1; 11 nucleotides match TRBD2. V lost 5 bases and J lost 5; bases outside the gene matches: 5. The CDR3 extends over 15 amino acids. CDR1 and CDR2 from the germline V gene are LNHDA and SQIVND (reference sequence). The CDR3 sequence is CASSYGTSGNNEQFF. The DNA of the CDR3 is TGTGCCAGTAGTTACGGGACTAGCGGTAACAATGAGCAGTTCTTC.

The V and J genes are TRBV10-3 and TRBJ1-2; TRBD1 agrees at 9 bases. Germline CDR1 is ENHRY and CDR2 is SYGVKD. J lost 2 bases, V lost 2 bases, and 18 bases had no gene match. The CDR3 loop spans 20 amino acids. In DNA, the CDR3 is TGTGCCATCAGTGAGCCGGTTCGAGGGACAGGGAAACAGAGAAACTATGGCTACACCTTC. Translation gives CAISEPVRGTGKQRNYGYTF.

The CDR3 coding sequence is TGTGCCAGCAGCTTCGACAGGGGGTCCTACGAGCAGTACTTC. Residues: CASSFDRGSYEQYF. The rearrangement uses TRBV11-3 and TRBJ2-7; TRBD1 matches at 9 bases. The ends lost 3 bases at V and 1 base at J; junction bases unmatched: 1. The CDR3 consists of 14 residues. CDR1 and CDR2 from the germline V gene are SGHNT and YENEEA.

The J gene is TRBJ2-2, the V gene TRBV7-9; D ambiguous. The CDR3 is 14 residues long. Germline lookup yields CDR1 SEHNR and CDR2 FQNEAQ (reference sequence). Trimming pared 1 base from V and 2 bases from J, leaving 5 bases between. The DNA of the CDR3 is TGTGCCAGCAGCTTAGGTAGCAACACCGGGGAGCTGTTTTTT. Its protein is CASSLGSNTGELFF.

The chain joins TRBV30 to TRBJ2-1; 10 nucleotides agree with TRBD2. Trimming removed 0 bases from V and 7 bases from J; junction bases left unmatched: 6. Germline V gene data show CDR1 as GTSNPN and CDR2 as SVGIG (reference sequence). CDR3 size: 15 residues. The CDR3: CAWSVLAGFGNEQFF. In DNA, the CDR3 is TGTGCCTGGAGTGTACTAGCGGGATTCGGAAATGAGCAGTTCTTC.

The CDR3 here is CATSRGLSEGAEETQYF. As DNA, the CDR3 is TGTGCCACCAGCCGAGGCCTTTCCGAGGGCGCTGAGGAGACCCAGTACTTC. The chain is built from TRBV15 and TRBJ2-5; weak D call: TRBD2 (5 bases). V was cut by 5 bases and J by 5 bases, with 24 bases left in between. Germline lookup yields CDR1 LNHNV and CDR2 YYDKDF (reference sequence). The CDR3 runs to 17 residues.

This clone came up once. This rearrangement joins TRBV19 to TRBJ2-5; 15 nucleotides match TRBD2. The ends lost 5 bases at V and 5 bases at J; junction bases unmatched: 6. CDR1 and CDR2 (germline): LNHDA, SQIVND (reference sequence). The CDR3 loop spans 16 amino acids. The CDR3 spells CASSLGLAGGRETQYF. DNA of the CDR3: TGTGCCAGTAGTTTGGGACTAGCGGGGGGCAGGGAGACCCAGTACTTC.

This sequence joins TRBV5-6 and TRBJ2-3; D possibly corresponds to TRBD2 (7 bases). The CDR3 extends over 15 amino acids. V was cut by 3 bases and J by 2 bases, with 13 bases left in between. CDR1 is SGHDT and CDR2 is YYEEEE in the germline V gene. The DNA of the CDR3 is TGTGCCAGCAGCTCGGTCGGGGGGCCCACAGATACGCAGTATTTT. Protein sequence: CASSSVGGPTDTQYF.

This chain links TRBV28 with TRBJ1-5, with D perhaps matching TRBD1 (6 bases). V dropped 7 bases and J dropped 7 bases, with 17 bases sitting between them. Germline-derived CDR1 and CDR2 are MDHEN and SYDVKM. The CDR3 runs 14 residues. CDR3 sequence (DNA): TGTGCCAGCACGTGGGGGCCAAGAAACCAGCCCCAGCATTTT. Translation gives CASTWGPRNQPQHF.

The chain uses TRBV6-2 or TRBV6-3 and TRBJ2-1, with 12 bases fitting TRBD2. CDR1 and CDR2 from the germline V gene are MNHEY and SVGEGT. V lost 5 bases to trimming and J lost 0 bases; unmatched junction nucleotides: 14. CDR3 length equals 20 residues. As DNA, the CDR3 is TGTGCCAGCAGTGGATCTAGCGGGGGGGCCGGGCGGAGCTCCTACAATGAGCAGTTCTTC. Its translation is CASSGSSGGAGRSSYNEQFF.

The chain recombines TRBV30 with TRBJ2-1, with 9 nucleotides matching TRBD2. Unmatched junction bases numbered 5, after V lost 4 bases and J lost 4 bases. Germline lookup yields CDR1 GTSNPN and CDR2 SVGIG (reference sequence). This CDR3 contains 14 residues. The CDR3 loop is CAWKLRGGYNEQFF. CDR3 sequence (DNA): TGTGCCTGGAAGCTGCGGGGGGGATACAATGAGCAGTTCTTC.